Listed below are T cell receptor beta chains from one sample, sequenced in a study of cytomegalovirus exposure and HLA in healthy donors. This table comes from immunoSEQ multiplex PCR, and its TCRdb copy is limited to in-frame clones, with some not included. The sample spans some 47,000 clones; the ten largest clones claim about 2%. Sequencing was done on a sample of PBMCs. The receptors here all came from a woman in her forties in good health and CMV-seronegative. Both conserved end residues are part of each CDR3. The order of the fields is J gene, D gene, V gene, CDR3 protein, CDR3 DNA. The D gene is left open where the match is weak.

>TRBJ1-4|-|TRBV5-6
CASRTGRGGKLFF
TGTGCCAGCAGGACAGGTCGAGGTGGAAAACTGTTTTTT
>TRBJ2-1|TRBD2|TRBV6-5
CASSYSAGTYNEQFF
TGTGCCAGCAGTTACTCAGCGGGGACTTACAATGAGCAGTTCTTC
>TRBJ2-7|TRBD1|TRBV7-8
CASSPKRDRAAYEQYF
TGTGCCAGCAGCCCGAAGAGAGACAGGGCCGCCTACGAGCAGTACTTC
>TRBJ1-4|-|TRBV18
CASSPQGNEKLFF
TGTGCCAGCTCACCCCAGGGGAACGAAAAACTGTTTTTT
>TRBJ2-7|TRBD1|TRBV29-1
CSVAGTGGVYEQYF
TGCAGCGTAGCTGGGACAGGGGGCGTATACGAGCAGTACTTC
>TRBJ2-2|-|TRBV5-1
CASSLEGATGELFF
TGCGCCAGCAGCTTGGAGGGAGCAACCGGGGAGCTGTTTTTT
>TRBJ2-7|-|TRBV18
CASSLTLREQYF
TGTGCCAGCTCACTGACACTCCGGGAGCAGTACTTC
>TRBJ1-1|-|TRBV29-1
CSVFWRTEAFF
TGCAGCGTTTTTTGGAGGACTGAAGCTTTCTTT
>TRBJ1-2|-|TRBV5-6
CASSLPSGKGYSGYTF
TGTGCCAGCAGCTTACCGAGCGGGAAAGGGTACTCTGGCTACACCTTC
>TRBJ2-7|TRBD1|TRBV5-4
CASSLDTGGIIDEQYF
TGTGCCAGCAGCTTGGACACAGGGGGAATTATCGACGAGCAGTACTTC
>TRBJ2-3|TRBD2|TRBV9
CASSASGGAGDTQYF
TGTGCCAGCAGCGCCAGCGGGGGGGCGGGGGATACGCAGTATTTT
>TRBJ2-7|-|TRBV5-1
CASSLPAYEQYF
TGCGCCAGCAGCTTGCCGGCCTACGAGCAGTACTTC
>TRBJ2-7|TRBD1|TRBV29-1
CSVADRGPSYEQYF
TGCAGCGTTGCGGACAGGGGACCGTCCTACGAGCAGTACTTC
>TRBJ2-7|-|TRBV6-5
CASSSDFSSYEQYF
TGTGCCAGCAGTTCGGACTTTAGCTCCTACGAGCAGTACTTC
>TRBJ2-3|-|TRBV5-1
CASSLNTDTQYF
TGCGCCAGCAGCCTTAACACAGATACGCAGTATTTT
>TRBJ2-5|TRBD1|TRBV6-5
CASSGWDRVETQYF
TGTGCCAGCAGTGGATGGGACAGGGTGGAGACCCAGTACTTC
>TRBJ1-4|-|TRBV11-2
CASSEPRTGTPLDEKLFF
TGTGCCAGCAGCGAACCAAGGACCGGGACACCCCTTGATGAAAAACTGTTTTTT
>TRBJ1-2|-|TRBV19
CASSNIQNGYTF
TGTGCCAGTAGTAATATACAGAATGGCTACACCTTC
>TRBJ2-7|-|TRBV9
CASSQEQRGSYEQYF
TGTGCCAGCAGCCAGGAACAAAGGGGCTCCTACGAGCAGTACTTC
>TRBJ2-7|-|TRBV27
CASSPRRYEQYF
TGTGCCAGCAGTCCCCGGAGGTACGAGCAGTACTTC
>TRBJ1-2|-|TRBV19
CASSTPRDRDGYTF
TGTGCCAGTAGTACGCCGAGGGATCGGGATGGCTACACCTTC
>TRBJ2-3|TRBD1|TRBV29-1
CSVDWTGTDTQYF
TGCAGCGTTGATTGGACAGGGACAGATACGCAGTATTTT
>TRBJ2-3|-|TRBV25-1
CAISEVTDTQYF
TGTGCCATCAGTGAAGTAACAGATACGCAGTATTTT
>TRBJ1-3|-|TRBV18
CASSPFRSNGNTIYF
TGTGCCAGCTCCCCCTTCCGGTCAAATGGAAACACCATATATTTT
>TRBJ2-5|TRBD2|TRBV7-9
CASSRAGGPETQYF
TGTGCCAGCAGCCGAGCGGGGGGGCCAGAGACCCAGTACTTC
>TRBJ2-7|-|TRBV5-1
CASSLEAEWNEQYF
TGCGCCAGCAGCTTGGAAGCGGAATGGAACGAGCAGTACTTC